This section outlines one T cell receptor beta chain sequence together with its context. Germline assignment: CDR1 SNHLY and CDR2 FYNNEI. Trimming cost V 1 base and J 4 bases, with 14 bases left between them. This CDR3 spans 15 amino acids. This sample was taken from a study of blood T cell repertoires in COVID-19. Overall study context: Acute and convalescent COVID-19 specimens originated in the United States, Italy and Spain. In each case, the material was cDNA or gDNA derived from T cells, B-cell-depleted T cells, or PBMCs.

Per the original data handling: Nucleated cell counts were estimated from reference gene primer amplification. Assay: immunoSEQ multiplex PCR; the TCRdb copy retains only in-frame clones and omits some. From that table come the V and J calls and clone size; the DNA was used to work out D and trimming. The sample consists of roughly 140,000 clones, roughly nine tenths of them appearing once. The chain couples TRBV2 to TRBJ2-7; D may be TRBD1 (6 bases). The clonotype comes from a woman in her thirties or forties with acute or convalescent COVID-19. Specimen: peripheral blood. The CDR3 reads CASSEGPGEQYEQYF. The CDR3 nucleotides read TGTGCCAGCAGTGAAGGGCCAGGGGAGCAGTACGAGCAGTACTTC.